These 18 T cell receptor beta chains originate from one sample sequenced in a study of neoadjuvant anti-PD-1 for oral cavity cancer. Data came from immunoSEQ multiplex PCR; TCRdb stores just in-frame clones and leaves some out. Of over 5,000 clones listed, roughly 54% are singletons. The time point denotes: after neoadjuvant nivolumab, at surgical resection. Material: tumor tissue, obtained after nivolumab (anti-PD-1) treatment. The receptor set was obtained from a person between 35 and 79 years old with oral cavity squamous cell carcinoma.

CDR3 residues: CASRGGGDHGYTF. For the CDR3, the DNA is TGTGCCAGCAGGGGAGGGGGCGACCATGGCTACACCTTC. The V call is TRBV28, the J call TRBJ1-2, with 7 bases matching TRBD1. The ends lost 6 bases at V and 6 bases at J; junction bases unmatched: 7. Germline V CDR1 and CDR2: MDHEN, SYDVKM. This CDR3 spans 13 amino acids.

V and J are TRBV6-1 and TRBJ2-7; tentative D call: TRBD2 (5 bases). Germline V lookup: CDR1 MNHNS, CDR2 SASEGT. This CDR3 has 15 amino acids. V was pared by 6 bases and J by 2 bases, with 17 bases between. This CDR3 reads CASSQERVPTYEQYF. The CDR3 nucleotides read TGTGCCAGCAGCCAGGAGAGGGTTCCGACCTACGAGCAGTACTTC.

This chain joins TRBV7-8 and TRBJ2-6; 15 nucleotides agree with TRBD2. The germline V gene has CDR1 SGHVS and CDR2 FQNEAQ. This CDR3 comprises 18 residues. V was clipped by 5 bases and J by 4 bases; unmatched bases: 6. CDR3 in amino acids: CASSRGTSGRTGANVLTF. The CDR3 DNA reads TGTGCCAGCAGCCGCGGGACTAGCGGGAGGACAGGGGCCAACGTCCTGACTTTC.

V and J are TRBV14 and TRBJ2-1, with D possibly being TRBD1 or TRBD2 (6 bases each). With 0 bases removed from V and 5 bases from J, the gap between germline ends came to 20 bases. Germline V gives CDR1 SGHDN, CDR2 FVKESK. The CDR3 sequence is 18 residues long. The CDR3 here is CASSQDLPRGAGDNEQFF. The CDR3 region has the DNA TGTGCCAGCAGCCAAGATCTTCCAAGGGGGGCTGGTGACAATGAGCAGTTCTTC.

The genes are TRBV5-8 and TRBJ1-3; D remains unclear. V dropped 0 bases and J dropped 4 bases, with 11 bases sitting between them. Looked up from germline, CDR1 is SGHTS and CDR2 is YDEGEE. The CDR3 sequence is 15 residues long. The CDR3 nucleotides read TGTGCCAGCAGCTTGGAACGTGACGTCGGAAACACCATATATTTT. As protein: CASSLERDVGNTIYF.

This CDR3 is CASSLEYRGRNSPLHF. The CDR3 DNA sequence: TGTGCCAGCAGCTTGGAATACAGGGGGAGGAATTCACCCCTCCACTTT. V is TRBV11-2 and J is TRBJ1-6, with 8 bases lining up with TRBD1. The ends lost 3 bases at V and 7 bases at J; junction bases unmatched: 8. Germline CDR1 SGHAT, CDR2 FQNNGV. This CDR3 is 16 amino acids long.

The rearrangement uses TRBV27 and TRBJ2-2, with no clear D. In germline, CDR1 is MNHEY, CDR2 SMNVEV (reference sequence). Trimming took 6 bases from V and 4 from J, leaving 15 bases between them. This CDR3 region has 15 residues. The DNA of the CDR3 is TGTGCCAGCAGCCCCACCGGGTTCAGCACCGGGGAGCTGTTTTTT. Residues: CASSPTGFSTGELFF.

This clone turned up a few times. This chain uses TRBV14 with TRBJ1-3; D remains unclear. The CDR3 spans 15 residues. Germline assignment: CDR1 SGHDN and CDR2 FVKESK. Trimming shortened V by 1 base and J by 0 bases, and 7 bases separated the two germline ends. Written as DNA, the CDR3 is TGTGCCAGCAGCCAAGCGGCGTTCTCTGGAAACACCATATATTTT. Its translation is CASSQAAFSGNTIYF.

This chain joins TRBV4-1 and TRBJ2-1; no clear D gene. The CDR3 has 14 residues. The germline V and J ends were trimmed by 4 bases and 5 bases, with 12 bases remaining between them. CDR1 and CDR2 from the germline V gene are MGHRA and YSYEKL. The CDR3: CASSREWPHNEQFF. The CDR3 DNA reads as TGCGCCAGCAGCCGAGAGTGGCCCCACAATGAGCAGTTCTTC.

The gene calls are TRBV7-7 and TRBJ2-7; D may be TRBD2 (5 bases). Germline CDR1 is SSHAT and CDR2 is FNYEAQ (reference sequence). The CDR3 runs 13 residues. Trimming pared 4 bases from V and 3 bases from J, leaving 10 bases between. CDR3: CASSSGGGYEQYF. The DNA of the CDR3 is TGTGCCAGCAGCTCCGGAGGAGGCTACGAGCAGTACTTC.

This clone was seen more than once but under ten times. The CDR3, as DNA: TGTGCCAGCAGACCGACGGGAAATCAGCCCCAGCATTTT. This sequence encodes CASRPTGNQPQHF. This chain connects TRBV28 to TRBJ1-5, with D unclear. The CDR3 covers 13 residues. Looked up from germline, CDR1 is MDHEN and CDR2 is SYDVKM. Deletions cut 6 bases from V and 4 bases from J, with 10 bases between.

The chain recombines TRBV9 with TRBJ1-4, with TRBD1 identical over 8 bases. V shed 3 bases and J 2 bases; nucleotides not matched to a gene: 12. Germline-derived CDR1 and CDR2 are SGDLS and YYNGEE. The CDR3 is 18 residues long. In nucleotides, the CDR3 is TGTGCCAGCAGCGCTCCCGACAGGGGAGCTGGTACTAATGAAAAACTGTTTTTT. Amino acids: CASSAPDRGAGTNEKLFF.

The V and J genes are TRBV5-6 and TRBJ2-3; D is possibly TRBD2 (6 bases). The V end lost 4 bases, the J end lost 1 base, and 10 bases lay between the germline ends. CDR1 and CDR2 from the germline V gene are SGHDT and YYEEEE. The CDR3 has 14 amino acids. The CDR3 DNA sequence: TGTGCCAGCAGCAGCGGGCTTCGCACAGATACGCAGTATTTT. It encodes CASSSGLRTDTQYF.

CDR3 nucleotides: TGTGCCAGCAGCCTGACTAGCGGGAACAATGAGCAGTTCTTC. The encoded protein is CASSLTSGNNEQFF. The chain is built from TRBV27 and TRBJ2-1; 11 bases line up with TRBD2. CDR3 size: 14 residues. Germline CDR1 is MNHEY and CDR2 is SMNVEV (reference sequence). The V and J ends lost 6 bases and 5 bases, in that order; junction bases with no gene match: 3.

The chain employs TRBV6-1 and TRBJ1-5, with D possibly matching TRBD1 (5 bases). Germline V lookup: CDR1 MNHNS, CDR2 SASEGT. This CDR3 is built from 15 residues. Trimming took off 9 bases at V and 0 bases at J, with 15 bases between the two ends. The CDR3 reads CASYSGFYSNQPQHF. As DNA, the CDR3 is TGTGCCAGTTATTCAGGGTTCTATAGCAATCAGCCCCAGCATTTT.

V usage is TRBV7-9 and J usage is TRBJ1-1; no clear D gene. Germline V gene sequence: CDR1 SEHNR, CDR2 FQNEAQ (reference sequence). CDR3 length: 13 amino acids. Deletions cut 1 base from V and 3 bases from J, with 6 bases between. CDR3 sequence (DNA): TGTGCCAGCAGCTTAGGCGGTGACACTGAAGCTTTCTTT. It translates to CASSLGGDTEAFF. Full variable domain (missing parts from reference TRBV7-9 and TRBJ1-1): DTGVSQNPRHKITKRGQNVTFRCDPISEHNRLYWYRQTLGQGPEFLTYFQNEAQLEKSRLLSDRFSAERPKGSFSTLEIQRTEQGDSAMYLCASSLGGDTEAFFGQGTRLTVV.

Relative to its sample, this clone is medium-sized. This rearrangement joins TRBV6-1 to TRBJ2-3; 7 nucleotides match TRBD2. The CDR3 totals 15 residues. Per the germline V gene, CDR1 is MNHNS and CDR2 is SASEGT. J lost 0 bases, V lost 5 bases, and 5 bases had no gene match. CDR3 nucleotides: TGTGCCAGCAGTCGAGCGGGGTCTAGCACAGATACGCAGTATTTT. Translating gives CASSRAGSSTDTQYF.

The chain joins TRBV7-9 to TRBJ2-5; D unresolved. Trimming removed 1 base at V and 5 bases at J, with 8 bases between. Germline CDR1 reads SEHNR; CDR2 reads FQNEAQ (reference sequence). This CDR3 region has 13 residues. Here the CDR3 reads CASSLVPVETQYF. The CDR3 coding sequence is TGTGCCAGCAGCTTAGTGCCTGTCGAGACCCAGTACTTC.